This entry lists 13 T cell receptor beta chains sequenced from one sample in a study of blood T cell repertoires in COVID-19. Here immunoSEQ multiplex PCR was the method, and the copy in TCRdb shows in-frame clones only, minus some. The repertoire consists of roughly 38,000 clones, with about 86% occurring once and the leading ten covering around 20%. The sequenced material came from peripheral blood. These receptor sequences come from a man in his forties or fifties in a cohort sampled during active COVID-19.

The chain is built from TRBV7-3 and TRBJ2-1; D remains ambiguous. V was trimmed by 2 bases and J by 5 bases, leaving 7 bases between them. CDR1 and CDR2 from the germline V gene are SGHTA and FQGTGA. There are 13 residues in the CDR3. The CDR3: CASSLLGNNEQFF. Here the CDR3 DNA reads TGTGCCAGCAGCTTACTAGGTAACAATGAGCAGTTCTTC. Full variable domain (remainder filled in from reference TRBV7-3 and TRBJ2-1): GAGVSQTPSNKVTEKGKYVELRCDPISGHTALYWYRQSLGQGPEFLIYFQGTGAADDSGLPNDRFFAVRPEGSVSTLKIQRTERGDSAVYLCASSLLGNNEQFFGPGTRLTVL.

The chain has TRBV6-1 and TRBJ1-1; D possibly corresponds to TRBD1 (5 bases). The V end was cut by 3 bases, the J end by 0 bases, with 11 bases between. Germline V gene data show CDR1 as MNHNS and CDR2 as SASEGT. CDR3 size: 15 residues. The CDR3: CASSDWRGMNTEAFF. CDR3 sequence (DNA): TGTGCCAGCAGTGATTGGAGGGGCATGAACACTGAAGCTTTCTTT.

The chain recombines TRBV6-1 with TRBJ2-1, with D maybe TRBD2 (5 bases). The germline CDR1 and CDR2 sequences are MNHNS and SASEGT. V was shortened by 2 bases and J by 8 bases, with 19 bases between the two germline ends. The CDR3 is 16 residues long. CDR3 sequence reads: CASSEMALGQGDEQFF. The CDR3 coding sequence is TGTGCCAGCAGTGAAATGGCACTAGGCCAAGGCGATGAGCAGTTCTTC.

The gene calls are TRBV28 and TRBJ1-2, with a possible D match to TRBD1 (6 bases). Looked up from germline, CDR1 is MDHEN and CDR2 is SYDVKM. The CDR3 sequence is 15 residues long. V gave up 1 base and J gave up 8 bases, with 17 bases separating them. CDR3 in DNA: TGTGCCAGCAGTTTATCGGGCGGGAGCGGGACAGGCTACACCTTC. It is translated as CASSLSGGSGTGYTF.

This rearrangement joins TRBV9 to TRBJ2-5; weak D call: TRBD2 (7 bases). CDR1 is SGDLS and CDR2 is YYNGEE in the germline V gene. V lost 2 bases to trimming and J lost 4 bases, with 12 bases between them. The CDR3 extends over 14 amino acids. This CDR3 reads CASSVGGARETQYF. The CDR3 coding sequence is TGTGCCAGCAGCGTGGGGGGGGCCCGAGAGACCCAGTACTTC.

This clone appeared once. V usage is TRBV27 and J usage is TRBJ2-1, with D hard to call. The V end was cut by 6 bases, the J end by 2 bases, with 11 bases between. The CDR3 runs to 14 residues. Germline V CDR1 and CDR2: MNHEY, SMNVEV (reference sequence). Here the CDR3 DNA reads TGTGCCAGCAGAAGAGAATTCGCCTACAATGAGCAGTTCTTC. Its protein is CASRREFAYNEQFF.

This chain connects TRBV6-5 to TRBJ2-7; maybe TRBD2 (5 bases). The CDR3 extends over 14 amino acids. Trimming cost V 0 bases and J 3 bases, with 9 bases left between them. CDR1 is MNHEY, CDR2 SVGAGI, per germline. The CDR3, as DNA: TGTGCCAGCAGTTACTCTTTCGGGGTCTACGAGCAGTACTTC. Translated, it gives CASSYSFGVYEQYF.

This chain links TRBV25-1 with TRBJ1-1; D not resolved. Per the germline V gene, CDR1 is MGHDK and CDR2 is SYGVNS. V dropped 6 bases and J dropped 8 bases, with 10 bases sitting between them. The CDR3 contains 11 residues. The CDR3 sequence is CASRRRREAFF. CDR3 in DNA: TGTGCCAGCAGGCGTCGGCGGGAAGCTTTCTTT. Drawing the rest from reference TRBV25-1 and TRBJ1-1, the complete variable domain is EADIYQTPRYLVIGTGKKITLECSQTMGHDKMYWYQQDPGMELHLIHYSYGVNSTEKGDLSSESTVSRIRTEHFPLTLESARPSHTSQYLCASRRRREAFFGQGTRLTVV.

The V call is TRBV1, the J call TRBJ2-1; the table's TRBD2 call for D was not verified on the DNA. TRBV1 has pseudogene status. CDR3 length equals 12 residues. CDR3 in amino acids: CTSSPGLAKQFF. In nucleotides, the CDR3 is TGCACCAGCAGCCCCGGACTGGCAAAGCAGTTCTTC.

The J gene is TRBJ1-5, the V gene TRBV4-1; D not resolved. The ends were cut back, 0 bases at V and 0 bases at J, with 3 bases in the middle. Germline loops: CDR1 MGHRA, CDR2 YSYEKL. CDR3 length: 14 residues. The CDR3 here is CASSQDSSNQPQHF. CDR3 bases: TGCGCCAGCAGCCAAGACAGTAGCAATCAGCCCCAGCATTTT.

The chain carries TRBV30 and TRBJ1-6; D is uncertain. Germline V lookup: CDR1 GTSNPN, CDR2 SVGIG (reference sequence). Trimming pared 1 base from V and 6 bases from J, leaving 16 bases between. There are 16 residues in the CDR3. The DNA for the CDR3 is TGTGCCTGGAGTGGCCCCGCAGGTTGGCGTAATTCACCCCTCCACTTT. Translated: CAWSGPAGWRNSPLHF.

The CDR3 region has the DNA TGTGCCAGCAGTCTCCCTTACTCCTACGAGCAGTACGTC. Its translation: CASSLPYSYEQYV. The chain recombines TRBV6-5 with TRBJ2-7; unclear D gene. The V end was cut by 5 bases, the J end by 0 bases, with 8 bases between. Germline CDR1 is MNHEY and CDR2 is SVGAGI. The CDR3 runs to 13 residues.

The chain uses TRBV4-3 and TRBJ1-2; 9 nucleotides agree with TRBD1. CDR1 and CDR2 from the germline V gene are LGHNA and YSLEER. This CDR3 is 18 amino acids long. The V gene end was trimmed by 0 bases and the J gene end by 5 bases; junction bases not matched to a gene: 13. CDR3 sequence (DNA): TGCGCCAGCAGCCAAGATCTTAGTAGGCGACAGGGGGTTTATGGCTACACCTTC. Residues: CASSQDLSRRQGVYGYTF.